Following are 19 T cell receptor beta chains from one sample sequenced in a study of blood T cell repertoires in COVID-19. Sequencing was performed with immunoSEQ multiplex PCR; in TCRdb, only in-frame clones are kept and a portion is missing. The sample shows 220,000 or so clones, about 80% of them seen only once. Sequencing was done on a sample of peripheral blood. The receptors derive from an elderly woman with acute or convalescent COVID-19.

J is TRBJ1-1 and V is TRBV4-1, with D perhaps TRBD1 (5 bases). This CDR3 has 15 amino acids. V lost 2 bases and J 1 base, leaving 11 bases between the germline ends. Per germline, CDR1 MGHRA and CDR2 YSYEKL. CDR3 residues: CASSQSTAPNTEAFF. The CDR3 bases are TGCGCCAGCAGCCAATCGACAGCGCCGAACACTGAAGCTTTCTTT.

The V and J genes are TRBV11-1 and TRBJ2-3, with a possible D match to TRBD2 (5 bases). The CDR3 sequence is 14 residues long. Germline lookup yields CDR1 SGHAT and CDR2 FQDESV (reference sequence). V dropped 1 base and J dropped 2 bases, with 7 bases sitting between them. CDR3 protein: CASSLDGLTDTQYF. The CDR3 DNA reads as TGTGCCAGCAGCTTAGACGGACTCACAGATACGCAGTATTTT. The full variable domain, rest sourced from reference TRBV11-1 and TRBJ2-3, is EAEVAQSPRYKITEKSQAVAFWCDPISGHATLYWYRQILGQGPELLVQFQDESVVDDSQLPKDRFSAERLKGVDSTLKIQPAELGDSAMYLCASSLDGLTDTQYFGPGTRLTVL.

This rearrangement joins TRBV18 to TRBJ2-3; the D is unclear. The CDR3 sequence is 14 residues long. Trimming shortened V by 3 bases and J by 1 base, and 8 bases separated the two germline ends. CDR1 KGHSH and CDR2 LQKENI come from the germline V gene. The DNA of the CDR3 is TGTGCCAGCTCACCTACTTTTCGCACAGATACGCAGTATTTT. As protein: CASSPTFRTDTQYF. The variable domain in full, completed from reference TRBV18 and TRBJ2-3, reads NAGVMQNPRHLVRRRGQEARLRCSPMKGHSHVYWYRQLPEEGLKFMVYLQKENIIDESGMPKERFSAEFPKEGPSILRIQQVVRGDSAAYFCASSPTFRTDTQYFGPGTRLTVL.

This clone was recorded once. The CDR3: CASSRKDRGNQPQHF. The CDR3, as DNA: TGTGCCAGTAGTCGGAAAGACAGGGGTAATCAGCCCCAGCATTTT. This sequence joins TRBV19 and TRBJ1-5; 8 nucleotides match TRBD1. The CDR3 runs 15 residues. Germline V gene data show CDR1 as LNHDA and CDR2 as SQIVND (reference sequence). The ends lost 5 bases at V and 4 bases at J; junction bases unmatched: 7.

This rearrangement joins TRBV2 to TRBJ2-3; no clear D gene. CDR3 length equals 12 residues. CDR1 and CDR2 (germline): SNHLY, FYNNEI. Trimming took 5 bases from V and 6 from J, leaving 9 bases between them. The CDR3 DNA reads TGTGCCAGCAGTTGGGCATCGGATACGCAGTATTTT. It specifies CASSWASDTQYF.

The chain is built from TRBV5-1 and TRBJ1-4, with D maybe TRBD1 (6 bases). V dropped 3 bases and J dropped 5 bases, with 14 bases sitting between them. This CDR3 comprises 15 residues. Germline CDR1 reads SGHRS; CDR2 reads YFSETQ. CDR3 loop: CASSYDRLRNEKLFF. For the CDR3, the DNA is TGCGCCAGCAGCTATGACAGGTTAAGGAATGAAAAACTGTTTTTT.

The genes are TRBV18 and TRBJ2-7; the match to TRBD1 covers 9 bases. The trim removed 2 bases at V and 3 bases at J, leaving 5 bases unmatched. The germline V gene encodes CDR1 KGHSH and CDR2 LQKENI. This CDR3 contains 15 residues. The CDR3 nucleotides read TGTGCCAGCTCACCAAGACAGGGGGATGTCTACGAGCAGTACTTC. Amino acid sequence: CASSPRQGDVYEQYF.

CDR3 DNA: TGTGCCAGCAGCGAAAGGGGGACGGGGGCCAACGTCCTGACTTTC. Residues: CASSERGTGANVLTF. The V and J genes are TRBV2 and TRBJ2-6; tentative D call: TRBD1 (6 bases). The germline gives CDR1 SNHLY, CDR2 FYNNEI. The CDR3 has 15 amino acids. V was trimmed by 6 bases and J by 4 bases, leaving 13 bases between them. Full variable domain (outside the CDR3, taken from reference TRBV2 and TRBJ2-6): EPEVTQTPSHQVTQMGQEVILRCVPISNHLYFYWYRQILGQKVEFLVSFYNNEISEKSEIFDDQFSVERPDGSNFTLKIRSTKLEDSAMYFCASSERGTGANVLTFGAGSRLTVL.

The chain links TRBV4-2 to TRBJ2-7, with 10 bases identical to TRBD2. Germline values: CDR1 LGHNA, CDR2 YNFKEQ. The CDR3 contains 15 residues. The V and J ends lost 3 bases and 1 base, in that order; junction bases with no gene match: 3. The DNA for the CDR3 is TGTGCCAGCAGCCAGCTAGCGGGGGTTTCCTACGAGCAGTACTTC. Translated: CASSQLAGVSYEQYF.

The chain carries TRBV3-1 (or the pseudogene TRBV3-2) and TRBJ2-1, with 12 bases fitting TRBD1. V shed 3 bases, J shed 10 bases, and the junction held 1 base outside the gene matches. The CDR3 totals 13 residues. Germline V gives CDR1 LGHDT, CDR2 YNNKEL (reference sequence). The CDR3 DNA reads TGTGCCAGCAGCCAGGGACAGGGGGCCGAGCAGTTCTTC. Translation: CASSQGQGAEQFF.

The rearrangement joins TRBV18 to TRBJ1-4; D possibly corresponds to TRBD1 (6 bases). The CDR3 sequence is 15 residues long. CDR1 and CDR2 from the germline V gene are KGHSH and LQKENI. The V end lost 1 base, the J end lost 0 bases, and 6 bases lay between the germline ends. In nucleotides, the CDR3 is TGTGCCAGCTCACCACAGGGGGCAACTAATGAAAAACTGTTTTTT. This sequence encodes CASSPQGATNEKLFF.

V gene TRBV25-1 combines with J gene TRBJ1-1; D not resolved. Trimming cost V 4 bases and J 1 base, with 7 bases left between them. Per germline, CDR1 MGHDK and CDR2 SYGVNS. The CDR3 is 13 amino acids. The CDR3 coding sequence is TGTGCCAGCAGTGGGCCTCCGAACACTGAAGCTTTCTTT. It codes for CASSGPPNTEAFF.

This chain uses TRBV28 with TRBJ2-5; 16 bases map to TRBD2. The CDR3 has 17 residues. Germline CDR1 MDHEN, CDR2 SYDVKM. With 5 bases clipped from V and 5 bases from J, the junction kept 8 bases outside the gene matches. CDR3: CASSGTSGRAEDETQYF. The CDR3 DNA is TGTGCCAGCAGTGGGACTAGCGGGAGGGCCGAGGATGAGACCCAGTACTTC.

The rearrangement uses TRBV15 and TRBJ2-7, with D unresolved. The germline V gene encodes CDR1 LNHNV and CDR2 YYDKDF (reference sequence). The CDR3 length is 12 residues. V lost 4 bases to trimming and J lost 2 bases, with 6 bases between them. CDR3 residues: CATSTVTYEQYF. CDR3 bases: TGTGCCACCAGCACGGTCACCTACGAGCAGTACTTC.

The chain links TRBV5-6 to TRBJ1-4, with TRBD1 matching over 10 bases. V gave up 2 bases and J gave up 7 bases; unmatched junction bases: 2. The germline V gene has CDR1 SGHDT and CDR2 YYEEEE. The CDR3 is made up of 14 amino acids. The CDR3 sequence: CASSFGTGAEKLFF. CDR3 DNA: TGTGCCAGCAGCTTCGGGACAGGGGCTGAAAAACTGTTTTTT. The full variable domain, rest sourced from reference TRBV5-6 and TRBJ1-4, is DAGVTQSPTHLIKTRGQQVTLRCSPKSGHDTVSWYQQALGQGPQFIFQYYEEEERQRGNFPDRFSGHQFPNYSSELNVNALLLGDSALYLCASSFGTGAEKLFFGSGTQLSVL.

This clone was observed a single time. The rearrangement joins TRBV5-4 to TRBJ1-6, with D perhaps matching TRBD1 (5 bases). The V end was cut by 0 bases, the J end by 9 bases, with 13 bases between. From germline, CDR1 is SGHNT and CDR2 YYREEE (reference sequence). The CDR3 is made up of 15 amino acids. Here the CDR3 DNA reads TGTGCCAGCAGCTTGGACAGGTCCTCGAGTTCACCCCTCCACTTT. This translates into CASSLDRSSSSPLHF.

This clone was recorded once. The V and J genes are TRBV19 and TRBJ1-6; D is possibly TRBD1 (6 bases). With 2 bases removed from V and 6 bases from J, the gap between germline ends came to 17 bases. The CDR3 covers 17 residues. From germline, CDR1 is LNHDA and CDR2 SQIVND (reference sequence). The CDR3: CASSILKDSWSNSPLHF. DNA of the CDR3: TGTGCCAGTAGTATACTTAAGGACAGCTGGAGTAATTCACCCCTCCACTTT.

The V call is TRBV5-8, the J call TRBJ1-2; tentative D call: TRBD1 (5 bases). CDR3 size: 13 residues. The germline V gene encodes CDR1 SGHTS and CDR2 YDEGEE. V lost 6 bases, J lost 5 bases, and 14 bases lay in between. CDR3 region: CASTPRAVYGYTF. The DNA of the CDR3 is TGTGCCAGCACCCCCAGGGCGGTTTATGGCTACACCTTC.

The chain is built from TRBV5-4 and TRBJ1-6; D call uncertain. V lost 4 bases and J 7 bases, leaving 12 bases between the germline ends. The germline V gene has CDR1 SGHNT and CDR2 YYREEE (reference sequence). CDR3 length: 14 residues. Written as DNA, the CDR3 is TGTGCCAGCAGCACCGACTTCCAGAATTCACCCCTCCACTTT. It encodes CASSTDFQNSPLHF.